These T cell receptor beta chains were read from a single sample in a study of shared clonotypes between healthy human individuals. Using immunoSEQ multiplex PCR, the repertoire was profiled, and TCRdb retains in-frame clones only, with some absent. The sample lists approximately 2.4 million clones, around 95% occurring once. The specimen sequenced was naive CD4+ T cells sorted from blood. The receptors were gathered from a man younger than 35 in good health. The CDR3 runs from the conserved cysteine through the conserved F or W. A D gene is named only where the DNA matches it firmly. Where a row states a size, it is once, few, many or the class of an expanded clone; other rows omit it.

TGTGCCAGCAGCTCGACTAGCGGATACACAGATACGCAGTATTTT,CASSSTSGYTDTQYF,TRBV5-6,TRBD2,-,TRBJ2-3
TGTGCCAGCAGCCTCCTGCCGGGACAGCAGTTCTTC,CASSLLPGQQFF,TRBV7-9,-,-,TRBJ2-1
TGTGCCAGCAGCACAAGTGAAGAGACCCAGTACTTC,CASSTSEETQYF,TRBV28,-,-,TRBJ2-5
TGTGCCAGCAGCCCTCTTACAGGGTCCAGTCGCGAGCAGTACTTC,CASSPLTGSSREQYF,TRBV7-9,-,-,TRBJ2-7
TGTGCCAGCAGCTTATTCGGGAACACTGAAGCTTTCTTT,CASSLFGNTEAFF,TRBV7-3,-,-,TRBJ1-1
TGTGCCAGCAGCCCCGGGGGGGTTAATTCACCCCTCCACTTT,CASSPGGVNSPLHF,TRBV9,-,-,TRBJ1-6
TGTGCCAGCAGCTTTACCACCGGGACCCCCGTCGTGCAGTACTTC,CASSFTTGTPVVQYF,TRBV5-4,-,-,TRBJ2-7
TGCGCCAGCAGCTTGGTAGGGGGCGGTAAGGATGGCTACACCTTC,CASSLVGGGKDGYTF,TRBV5-1,TRBD1,-,TRBJ1-2
TGTGCCAGCAGGCTAGCGGGGGAGACCAAAAACATTCAGTACTTC,CASRLAGETKNIQYF,TRBV5-4,TRBD2,once,TRBJ2-4
TGTGCCATCAGTACAGGGTTACCTGAAGCTTTCTTT,CAISTGLPEAFF,TRBV10-3,-,-,TRBJ1-1
TGCGCCAGCAGCTTCGACGAAACCGGGGAGCTGTTTTTT,CASSFDETGELFF,TRBV5-1,-,-,TRBJ2-2
TGCGCCAGCAGCACGACAGGAGCGCCGAACACTGAAGCTTTCTTT,CASSTTGAPNTEAFF,TRBV4-3,-,-,TRBJ1-1
TGCGCCAGCAGCCAACAGGTCGCAGCCTCCTACGAGCAGTACTTC,CASSQQVAASYEQYF,TRBV4-1,-,-,TRBJ2-7
TGTGCCAGCTCCAGGGGGGGGACTTATGGCTACACCTTC,CASSRGGTYGYTF,TRBV28,TRBD1,-,TRBJ1-2
TGCGCCAGCAGCATACGGACAGGGGGCTCCTACAATGAGCAGTTCTTC,CASSIRTGGSYNEQFF,TRBV5-1,TRBD1,-,TRBJ2-1
TGCGCCAGCAGCTTGGCAGGGTCCGGGGTAGGTGAAAAACTGTTTTTT,CASSLAGSGVGEKLFF,TRBV5-1,-,-,TRBJ1-4
TGTGCCAGCAGACCCGCCGGACTAGGTACAGATACGCAGTATTTT,CASRPAGLGTDTQYF,TRBV2,TRBD2,-,TRBJ2-3
TGTGCCAGCAGGTCCCTAGGGGGCCATGGGGAGACCCAGTACTTC,CASRSLGGHGETQYF,TRBV6-5,TRBD1,once,TRBJ2-5
TGTGCCAGCAGTTACTCGACAGGGGATATCAACACCATATATTTT,CASSYSTGDINTIYF,TRBV6-6,TRBD1,-,TRBJ1-3
TGTGCCAGCACCAAGGGAGGGTATAGCGAGCAGTACTTC,CASTKGGYSEQYF,TRBV25-1,TRBD2,-,TRBJ2-7
TGCGCCAGCAGCCAAGAACTGAGGGCCCTGAACACTGAAGCTTTCTTT,CASSQELRALNTEAFF,TRBV4-1,-,-,TRBJ1-1
TGTGCCATCCGAGCCGGGGCGGGTGAGCAGTACTTC,CAIRAGAGEQYF,TRBV10-3,-,-,TRBJ2-7
TGTGCCAGCAGTTTAGGCGTTTCGGGGGCAAGCAATCAGCCCCAGCATTTT,CASSLGVSGASNQPQHF,TRBV28,-,once,TRBJ1-5
TGTGCCAGCAGTGTGGGACCTCTTGGAAACACCATATATTTT,CASSVGPLGNTIYF,TRBV2,-,-,TRBJ1-3
TGTGCCAGCAGTGAAGGGGGCTTCTGGGGCACTTACGAGCAGTACTTC,CASSEGGFWGTYEQYF,TRBV6-1,-,-,TRBJ2-7
TGTGCCAGCAGCCTTTTTAATGAGCAGTTCTTC,CASSLFNEQFF,TRBV7-2,-,-,TRBJ2-1
TGTGCCAGCAGCTCCCCCGGGCGTGAGCAGTTCTTC,CASSSPGREQFF,TRBV7-3,-,-,TRBJ2-1
TGTGCCAGCAGCTTAGGTAGGGACAGAATGAACACTGAAGCTTTCTTT,CASSLGRDRMNTEAFF,TRBV7-2,TRBD1,-,TRBJ1-1
TGTGCCAGCACCAAAACTATAGGACCTTCCAACGAGCAGTACTTC,CASTKTIGPSNEQYF,TRBV7-3,-,-,TRBJ2-7
TGCGCCAGCAGCTCTACGACTCAAGGAGGGGAAAAACTGTTTTTT,CASSSTTQGGEKLFF,TRBV5-1,-,-,TRBJ1-4
TGCGCCAGCAGCTTGGAAGGCGGGGGGGCCGGTACGCAGTATTTT,CASSLEGGGAGTQYF,TRBV5-1,TRBD2,-,TRBJ2-3
TGTGCCATCAGTGATGGGACTAGCGGGGGATACAATGAGCAGTTCTTC,CAISDGTSGGYNEQFF,TRBV10-3,TRBD2,-,TRBJ2-1
TGTGCCAGCAGTGGGGGAAACAATCAGCCCCAGCATTTT,CASSGGNNQPQHF,TRBV2,-,-,TRBJ1-5
TGTGCCAGCTCAGCCGGGACCCAGGGTAACGAGCAGTACTTC,CASSAGTQGNEQYF,TRBV18,-,-,TRBJ2-7
TGTGCCAGCAGTTTGGGACCGAACTATGGCTACACCTTC,CASSLGPNYGYTF,TRBV28,-,-,TRBJ1-2
TGTGCCAGCAGCGTTGGACCAGCTAAAAATGAAAAACTGTTTTTT,CASSVGPAKNEKLFF,TRBV5-4,-,-,TRBJ1-4
TGTGCCACTGCCTTTAGCCCCCGAGAGACCCAGTACTTC,CATAFSPRETQYF,TRBV10-3,-,-,TRBJ2-5